Listed here are 21 T cell receptor beta chains from one sample, sequenced in a study of cytomegalovirus exposure and HLA in healthy donors. Researchers ran the PCR with 60 Vbeta and 13 Jbeta primers. Sequenced by immunoSEQ multiplex PCR; TCRdb stores in-frame clones only, minus some. Here the sample spans some 200,000 clones, approximately 78% being singletons. Material for sequencing was PBMCs. The receptors derive from a woman aged 18-29 years in good health and CMV-seronegative.

The V gene is TRBV27, the J gene TRBJ2-5, with D maybe TRBD1 (5 bases). The CDR3 covers 14 residues. Germline V gene lookup returns CDR1 MNHEY and CDR2 SMNVEV (reference sequence). The V gene lost 5 bases and the J gene lost 11 bases, with 21 bases spanning the gap. CDR3 bases: TGTGCCAGCAGTCTCTCTCGACAGTCGCCTCGGCAGTACTTC. Translated: CASSLSRQSPRQYF.

Only one count was recorded for this clone. The gene calls are TRBV13 and TRBJ1-4; 8 bases are shared with TRBD1. This CDR3 spans 14 amino acids. The J segment lost 8 bases and the V segment lost 3 bases, leaving 5 bases of the junction unmatched. Per the germline V gene, CDR1 is PRHDT and CDR2 is FYEKMQ (reference sequence). CDR3 residues: CASSFRTGSEKLFF. The CDR3, as DNA: TGTGCCAGCAGCTTTCGGACAGGGAGCGAAAAACTGTTTTTT.

This rearrangement joins TRBV7-6 to TRBJ2-1; the D is unclear. Looked up from germline, CDR1 is SGHVS and CDR2 is FNYEAQ. CDR3 length: 12 amino acids. V was pared by 2 bases and J by 10 bases, with 9 bases between. The CDR3 spells CASSLIEAEQFF. The CDR3 region has the DNA TGTGCCAGCAGCTTAATCGAGGCGGAGCAGTTCTTC.

This rearrangement joins TRBV7-2 to TRBJ2-3, with D perhaps TRBD2 (5 bases). CDR3 size: 13 residues. Trimming removed 5 bases at V and 5 bases at J, with 11 bases between. Germline V gives CDR1 SGHTA, CDR2 FQGNSA. CDR3 sequence: CASSNLALDTQYF. CDR3 sequence (DNA): TGTGCCAGCAGCAATCTAGCACTAGATACGCAGTATTTT.

The chain carries TRBV6-5 and TRBJ1-1; no clear D gene. Germline V gives CDR1 MNHEY, CDR2 SVGAGI. Deletions cut 6 bases from V and 4 bases from J, with 12 bases between. This CDR3 comprises 13 residues. The CDR3 protein is CASSPRRSTEAFF. The CDR3 nucleotides read TGTGCCAGCAGCCCCCGACGGAGCACTGAAGCTTTCTTT.

In the case of this clone: At one end the junction does not follow the germline gene, possibly because of a read error. The gene calls are TRBV7-9 and TRBJ1-4; 8 bases line up with TRBD1. There are 15 residues in the CDR3. Germline CDR1 is SEHNR and CDR2 is FQNEAQ (reference sequence). CDR3 DNA sequence: TGTTCCAGCAGCCGAAAGACAGGGGTTAGGGAAAAACTGTTTTTT. This translates into CSSSRKTGVREKLFF.

V is TRBV19 and J is TRBJ1-5; a possible D gene is TRBD1 (6 bases). V lost 6 bases to trimming and J lost 4 bases, with 10 bases between them. The CDR3 length is 13 residues. Looked up from germline, CDR1 is LNHDA and CDR2 is SQIVND (reference sequence). CDR3 bases: TGTGCCAGTAGCCAGGGGATAAATCAGCCCCAGCATTTT. This sequence encodes CASSQGINQPQHF.

This clone appeared a single time. V gene TRBV27 combines with J gene TRBJ1-5; 7 nucleotides agree with TRBD1. Trimming took 1 base from V and 7 from J; bases not matched to a gene: 10. This CDR3 has 16 residues. CDR1 is MNHEY and CDR2 is SMNVEV in the germline V gene (reference sequence). DNA for the CDR3: TGTGCCAGCAGTTTATTGAGTACCGGGACAGCCCAGCCCCAGCATTTT. It is translated as CASSLLSTGTAQPQHF.

The genes are TRBV2 and TRBJ2-7; D remains ambiguous. CDR1 is SNHLY and CDR2 is FYNNEI in the germline V gene. The V end lost 6 bases, the J end lost 6 bases, and 12 bases lay between the germline ends. This CDR3 contains 12 residues. CDR3 DNA sequence: TGTGCCAGCAGCCTCGCTCGGGTCGAGCAGTACTTC. This translates into CASSLARVEQYF. The full variable domain, with the rest looked up from reference TRBV2 and TRBJ2-7, is EPEVTQTPSHQVTQMGQEVILRCVPISNHLYFYWYRQILGQKVEFLVSFYNNEISEKSEIFDDQFSVERPDGSNFTLKIRSTKLEDSAMYFCASSLARVEQYFGPGTRLTVT.

V and J are TRBV7-8 and TRBJ1-6; the D gene is possibly TRBD1 (5 bases). This CDR3 comprises 15 residues. CDR1 is SGHVS and CDR2 is FQNEAQ in the germline V gene. V was pared by 5 bases and J by 3 bases, with 11 bases between. CDR3 residues: CASSVQGGYNSPLHF. CDR3 DNA: TGTGCCAGCAGCGTCCAGGGTGGCTATAATTCACCCCTCCACTTT.

This clone was detected once. The chain couples TRBV27 to TRBJ1-4; possibly TRBD1 for D (5 bases). Germline CDR1 reads MNHEY; CDR2 reads SMNVEV (reference sequence). The CDR3 is 14 amino acids. V lost 6 bases and J 0 bases, leaving 8 bases between the germline ends. CDR3 amino acids: CASRPTATNEKLFF. The CDR3 bases are TGTGCCAGCAGGCCGACAGCAACTAATGAAAAACTGTTTTTT.

This rearrangement joins TRBV4-2 to TRBJ2-2, with D perhaps matching TRBD1 (5 bases). V lost 2 bases to trimming and J lost 3 bases, with 16 bases between them. The CDR3 totals 17 residues. Germline values: CDR1 LGHNA, CDR2 YNFKEQ. The CDR3 DNA reads TGTGCCAGCAGCCAACACCCCGAAGACAGCTACACCGGGGAGCTGTTTTTT. It yields the protein CASSQHPEDSYTGELFF.

This clone was picked up a small number of times. This chain links TRBV27 with TRBJ1-1; unclear D gene. Germline-derived CDR1 and CDR2 are MNHEY and SMNVEV (reference sequence). Trimming pared 2 bases from V and 5 bases from J, leaving 6 bases between. The CDR3 sequence is 12 residues long. In DNA form, the CDR3 reads TGTGCCAGCAGTTTAGAGTTGACTGAAGCTTTCTTT. It translates to CASSLELTEAFF.

The chain recombines TRBV9 with TRBJ2-3; D unresolved. CDR3 length: 15 residues. Trimming left V 0 bases short and J 2 bases short, with 10 bases between. CDR1 is SGDLS, CDR2 YYNGEE, per germline. In nucleotides, the CDR3 is TGTGCCAGCAGCGTAGCTGGAGTATCCACAGATACGCAGTATTTT. This encodes CASSVAGVSTDTQYF.

A single count supports this clone. The gene calls are TRBV7-2 and TRBJ2-7, with a possible D match to TRBD1 (6 bases). The CDR3 totals 15 residues. The germline V gene has CDR1 SGHTA and CDR2 FQGNSA. The V end was cut by 6 bases, the J end by 0 bases, with 15 bases between. The CDR3 sequence: CASSRGQPVSYEQYF. Written as DNA, the CDR3 is TGTGCCAGCAGTCGAGGACAGCCAGTCTCCTACGAGCAGTACTTC.

The V and J genes are TRBV11-2 and TRBJ1-5; possibly TRBD1 for D (5 bases). The CDR3 runs 15 residues. The germline V gene encodes CDR1 SGHAT and CDR2 FQNNGV. Trimming removed 1 base from V and 0 bases from J, with 7 bases in between. The CDR3 DNA reads as TGTGCCAGCAGCTTAGCGGGGGGTAGCAATCAGCCCCAGCATTTT. Translation: CASSLAGGSNQPQHF.

The chain links TRBV5-1 to TRBJ2-7; TRBD2 might be the D (5 bases). V shed 5 bases and J shed 4 bases, with 13 bases lying between them. The CDR3 consists of 13 residues. From germline, CDR1 is SGHRS and CDR2 YFSETQ. The CDR3 loop is CASSRGGDYEQYF. As DNA, the CDR3 is TGCGCCAGCAGTCGCGGAGGAGATTACGAGCAGTACTTC. Full variable domain (missing parts from reference TRBV5-1 and TRBJ2-7): KAGVTQTPRYLIKTRGQQVTLSCSPISGHRSVSWYQQTPGQGLQFLFEYFSETQRNKGNFPGRFSGRQFSNSRSEMNVSTLELGDSALYLCASSRGGDYEQYFGPGTRLTVT.

The chain has TRBV7-9 and TRBJ2-3; TRBD1 is a possible D gene (5 bases). Trimming cost V 5 bases and J 4 bases, with 10 bases left between them. CDR1 and CDR2 from the germline V gene are SEHNR and FQNEAQ (reference sequence). CDR3 length equals 13 residues. CDR3 amino acids: CASSGVGADTQYF. The DNA of the CDR3 is TGTGCCAGCAGCGGGGTAGGGGCAGATACGCAGTATTTT.

The chain joins TRBV5-6 to TRBJ1-1; 7 bases fit TRBD1. Trimming took 3 bases from V and 8 from J; bases not matched to a gene: 7. The CDR3 loop spans 13 amino acids. The germline CDR1 and CDR2 sequences are SGHDT and YYEEEE. The CDR3 spells CASSWGTDNEAFF. In DNA form, the CDR3 reads TGTGCCAGCAGCTGGGGGACAGACAACGAAGCTTTCTTT.

This sequence joins TRBV7-9 and TRBJ1-2; D not resolved. V lost 11 bases and J 0 bases, leaving 7 bases between the germline ends. CDR3 length equals 11 residues. The germline V gene encodes CDR1 SEHNR and CDR2 FQNEAQ (reference sequence). The CDR3 here is CAAAANYGYTF. Written as DNA, the CDR3 is TGTGCCGCGGCGGCTAACTATGGCTACACCTTC. The whole variable domain, remainder taken from reference TRBV7-9 and TRBJ1-2, is DTGVSQNPRHKITKRGQNVTFRCDPISEHNRLYWYRQTLGQGPEFLTYFQNEAQLEKSRLLSDRFSAERPKGSFSTLEIQRTEQGDSAMYLCAAAANYGYTFGSGTRLTVV.

The chain links TRBV27 to TRBJ1-3; D remains ambiguous. Germline V gives CDR1 MNHEY, CDR2 SMNVEV (reference sequence). V gave up 0 bases and J gave up 0 bases, with 6 bases separating them. This CDR3 has 15 residues. The CDR3 loop is CASSLSAGSGNTIYF. The CDR3 region has the DNA TGTGCCAGCAGTTTATCGGCGGGCTCTGGAAACACCATATATTTT.